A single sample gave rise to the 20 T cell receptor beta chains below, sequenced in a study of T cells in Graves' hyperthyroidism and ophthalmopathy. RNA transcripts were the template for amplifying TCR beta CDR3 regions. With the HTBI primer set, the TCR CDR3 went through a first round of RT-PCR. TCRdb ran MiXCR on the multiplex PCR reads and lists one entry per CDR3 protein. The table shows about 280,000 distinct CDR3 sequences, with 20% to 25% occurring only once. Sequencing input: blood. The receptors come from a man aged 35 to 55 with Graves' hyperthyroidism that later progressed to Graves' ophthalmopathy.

The CDR3 reads CASSELVLSQRDEQYF. CDR3 sequence (DNA): TGTGCCAGCAGTGAATTGGTGTTGAGCCAAAGGGACGAGCAGTACTTC. The chain couples TRBV6-1 to TRBJ2-7; D is ambiguous. From germline, CDR1 is MNHNS and CDR2 SASEGT. The CDR3 length is 16 residues. V lost 2 bases to trimming and J lost 5 bases, with 19 bases between them.

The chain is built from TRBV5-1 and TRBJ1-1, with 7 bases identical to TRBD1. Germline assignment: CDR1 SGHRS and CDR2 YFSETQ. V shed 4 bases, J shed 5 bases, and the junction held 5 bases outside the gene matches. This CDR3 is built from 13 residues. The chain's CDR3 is CASSLTGVTEAFF. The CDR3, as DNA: TGCGCCAGCAGCCTAACAGGGGTAACTGAAGCTTTCTTT.

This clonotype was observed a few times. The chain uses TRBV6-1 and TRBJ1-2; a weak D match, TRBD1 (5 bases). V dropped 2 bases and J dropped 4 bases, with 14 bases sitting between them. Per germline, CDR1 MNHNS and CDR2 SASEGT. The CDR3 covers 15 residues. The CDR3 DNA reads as TGTGCCAGCAGTGAATTATTTACAGGATTCTATGGCTACACCTTC. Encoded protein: CASSELFTGFYGYTF.

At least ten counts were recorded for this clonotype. This chain's CDR3 is CASSQDSGYSEAFF. The CDR3 region has the DNA TGTGCCAGCAGCCAAGATAGCGGGTACTCTGAAGCTTTCTTT. The V and J genes are TRBV3-1 and TRBJ1-1; D not certain. This CDR3 has 14 residues. V was shortened by 0 bases and J by 6 bases, with 11 bases between the two germline ends. Germline loops: CDR1 LGHDT, CDR2 YNNKEL (reference sequence).

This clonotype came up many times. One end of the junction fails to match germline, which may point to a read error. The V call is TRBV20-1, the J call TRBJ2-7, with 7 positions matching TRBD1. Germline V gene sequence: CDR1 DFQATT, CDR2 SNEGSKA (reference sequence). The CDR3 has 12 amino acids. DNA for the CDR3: TGCAGTGCTAGAGATCTCAGGGGGATAGGGCACTTC. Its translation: CSARDLRGIGHF.

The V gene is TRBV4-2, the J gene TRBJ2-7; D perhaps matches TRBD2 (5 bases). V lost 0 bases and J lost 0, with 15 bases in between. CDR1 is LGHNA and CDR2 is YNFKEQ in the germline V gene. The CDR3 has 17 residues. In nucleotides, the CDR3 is TGTGCCAGCAGCCAAGACGTAATGGGAGTTCCCTCCTACGAGCAGTACTTC. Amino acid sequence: CASSQDVMGVPSYEQYF.

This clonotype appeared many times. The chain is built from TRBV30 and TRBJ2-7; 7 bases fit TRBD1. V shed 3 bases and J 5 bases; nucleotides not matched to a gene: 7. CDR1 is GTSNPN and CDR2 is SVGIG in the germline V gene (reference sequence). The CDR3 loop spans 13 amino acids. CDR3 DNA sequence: TGTGCCTGGAGAGACAGGGTTGTCCACGAGCAGTACTTC. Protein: CAWRDRVVHEQYF.

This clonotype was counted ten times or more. The CDR3 reads CATSDPSEGNTIYF. CDR3 sequence (DNA): TGTGCCACCAGTGACCCGTCCGAGGGAAACACCATATATTTT. The V gene is TRBV24-1, the J gene TRBJ1-3, with D unclear. Germline lookup yields CDR1 KGHDR and CDR2 SFDVKD. V lost 4 bases, J lost 4 bases, and 10 bases lay in between. CDR3 length: 14 residues.

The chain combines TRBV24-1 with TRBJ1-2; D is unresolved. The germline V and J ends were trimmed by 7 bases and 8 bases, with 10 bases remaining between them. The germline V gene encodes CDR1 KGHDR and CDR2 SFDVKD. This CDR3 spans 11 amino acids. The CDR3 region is CATSTVRGYTF. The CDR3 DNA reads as TGTGCCACCAGCACCGTTCGCGGCTACACCTTC.

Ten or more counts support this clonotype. The CDR3 loop reads CATSPGTGAETQYF. The CDR3 DNA sequence: TGTGCCACCAGTCCCGGGACAGGGGCAGAGACCCAGTACTTC. J is TRBJ2-5 and V is TRBV24-1; TRBD1 aligns across 10 bases. Germline V lookup: CDR1 KGHDR, CDR2 SFDVKD. V trimming: 6 bases; J trimming: 4 bases; junction bases outside the gene matches: 4. The CDR3 is 14 residues long.

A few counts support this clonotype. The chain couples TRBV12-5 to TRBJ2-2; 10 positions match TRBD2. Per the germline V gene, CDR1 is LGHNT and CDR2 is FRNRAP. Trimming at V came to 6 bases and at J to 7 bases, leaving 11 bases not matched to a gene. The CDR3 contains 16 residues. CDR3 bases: TGTGCTAGTGGAAAAGAACTAGCGGGATTATTCGGGGAGCTGTTTTTT. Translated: CASGKELAGLFGELFF.

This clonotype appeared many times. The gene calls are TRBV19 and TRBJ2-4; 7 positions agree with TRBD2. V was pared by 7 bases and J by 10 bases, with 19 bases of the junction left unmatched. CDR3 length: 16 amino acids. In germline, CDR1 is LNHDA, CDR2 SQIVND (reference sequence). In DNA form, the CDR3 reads TGTGCCAGTACCGACCCGGGGGAGGGCGTCCCTTTAATTCAGTACTTC. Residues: CASTDPGEGVPLIQYF.

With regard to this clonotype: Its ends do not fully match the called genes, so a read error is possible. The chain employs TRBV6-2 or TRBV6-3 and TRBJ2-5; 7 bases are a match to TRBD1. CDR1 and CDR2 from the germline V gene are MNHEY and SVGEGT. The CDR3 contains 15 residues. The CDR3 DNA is TGTGCCAGCAGTTACGTAAGGACAGGCGGAGAGACCCGGTACTTC. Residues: CASSYVRTGGETRYF.

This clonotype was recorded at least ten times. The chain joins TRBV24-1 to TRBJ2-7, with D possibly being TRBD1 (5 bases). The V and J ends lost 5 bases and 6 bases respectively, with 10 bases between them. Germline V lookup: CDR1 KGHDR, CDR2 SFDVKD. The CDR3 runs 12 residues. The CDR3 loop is CATSGAGFEQYF. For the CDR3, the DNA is TGTGCCACCAGTGGTGCAGGGTTCGAGCAGTACTTC.

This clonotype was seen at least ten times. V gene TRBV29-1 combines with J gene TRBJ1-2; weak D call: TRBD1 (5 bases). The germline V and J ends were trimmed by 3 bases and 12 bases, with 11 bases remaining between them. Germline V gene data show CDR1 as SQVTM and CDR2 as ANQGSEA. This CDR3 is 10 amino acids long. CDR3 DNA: TGCAGCGTTGATCGGCAGGGCCACACCTTC. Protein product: CSVDRQGHTF.

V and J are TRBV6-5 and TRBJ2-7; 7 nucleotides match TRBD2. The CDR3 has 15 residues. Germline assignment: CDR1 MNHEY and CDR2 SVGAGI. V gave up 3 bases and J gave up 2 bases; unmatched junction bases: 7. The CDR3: CASSYDEAGTYEQYF. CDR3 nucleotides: TGTGCCAGCAGTTATGATGAAGCGGGAACCTACGAGCAGTACTTC.

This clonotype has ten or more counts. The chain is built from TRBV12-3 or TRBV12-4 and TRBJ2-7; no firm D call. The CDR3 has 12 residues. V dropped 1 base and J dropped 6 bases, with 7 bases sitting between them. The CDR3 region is CASSLDFLEQYF. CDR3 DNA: TGTGCCAGCAGTTTAGATTTCCTCGAGCAGTACTTC.

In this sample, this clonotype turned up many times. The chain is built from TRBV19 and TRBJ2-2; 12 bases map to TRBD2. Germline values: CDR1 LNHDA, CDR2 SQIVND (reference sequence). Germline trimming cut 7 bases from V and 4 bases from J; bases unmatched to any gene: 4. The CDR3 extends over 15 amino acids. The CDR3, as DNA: TGTGCCAGTAAAGGACTAGCGGGGTCCACCGGGGAGCTGTTTTTT. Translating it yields CASKGLAGSTGELFF.

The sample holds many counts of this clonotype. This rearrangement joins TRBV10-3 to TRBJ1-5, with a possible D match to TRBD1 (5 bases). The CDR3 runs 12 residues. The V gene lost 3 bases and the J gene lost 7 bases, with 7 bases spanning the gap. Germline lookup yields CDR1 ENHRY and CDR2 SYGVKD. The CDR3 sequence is CAISEQEQPQHF. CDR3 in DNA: TGTGCCATCAGTGAACAGGAGCAGCCCCAGCATTTT.

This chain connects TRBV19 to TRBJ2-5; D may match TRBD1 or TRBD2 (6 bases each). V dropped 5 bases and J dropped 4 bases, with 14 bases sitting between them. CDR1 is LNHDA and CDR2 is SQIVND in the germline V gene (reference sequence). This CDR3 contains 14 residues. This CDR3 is CASSQRLGGETQYF. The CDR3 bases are TGTGCCAGTAGTCAGCGACTAGGGGGAGAGACCCAGTACTTC.